A single sample is the source of the 30 T cell receptor beta chains below, sequenced in a study of T cell responses to AZD1222 COVID-19 vaccine. The table came from immunoSEQ multiplex PCR; TCRdb's copy has only in-frame clones and leaves some out. The table includes 100,000 to 120,000 clones, about 85% detected once. The specimen comprised peripheral blood, sampled on day 0 of AZD1222 vaccination. The receptors shown here come from an adult in good health.

The chain recombines TRBV5-1 with TRBJ1-1; D call uncertain. V was cut by 0 bases and J by 3 bases, with 6 bases left in between. Germline V lookup: CDR1 SGHRS, CDR2 YFSETQ. The CDR3 has 13 residues. CDR3 DNA sequence: TGCGCCAGCAGCTTGGGCGGGCACACTGAAGCTTTCTTT. Protein sequence: CASSLGGHTEAFF.

This chain links TRBV5-5 with TRBJ1-4, with D possibly TRBD1 on 5 matching bases. The germline V gene has CDR1 SGHKS and CDR2 YYEKEE (reference sequence). The CDR3 consists of 13 residues. V shed 7 bases and J shed 4 bases, with 11 bases lying between them. CDR3 sequence (DNA): TGTGCCAGCGTCAGGGACCTTAATGAAAAACTGTTTTTT. This translates into CASVRDLNEKLFF. Complete variable domain (other parts from reference TRBV5-5 and TRBJ1-4): DAGVTQSPTHLIKTRGQQVTLRCSPISGHKSVSWYQQVLGQGPQFIFQYYEKEERGRGNFPDRFSARQFPNYSSELNVNALLLGDSALYLCASVRDLNEKLFFGSGTQLSVL.

V is TRBV7-6 and J is TRBJ2-7; 7 bases map to TRBD2. CDR3 length: 15 amino acids. The germline V gene encodes CDR1 SGHVS and CDR2 FNYEAQ. V trimming: 5 bases; J trimming: 2 bases; junction bases outside the gene matches: 9. This chain's CDR3 is CASSPISGGTYEQYF. The CDR3 bases are TGTGCCAGCAGCCCTATCTCGGGGGGTACCTACGAGCAGTACTTC.

In its sample, this clone was seen once. This chain joins TRBV7-2 and TRBJ1-2; possible D gene TRBD1, 5 bases. Looked up from germline, CDR1 is SGHTA and CDR2 is FQGNSA. V was clipped by 1 base and J by 7 bases, with 10 bases between them. This CDR3 spans 13 amino acids. The CDR3 spells CASSLGQGSGYTF. As DNA, the CDR3 is TGTGCCAGCAGCTTAGGCCAGGGAAGTGGCTACACCTTC.

The J gene is TRBJ1-1, the V gene TRBV7-2; D might be TRBD1 (5 bases). The germline V gene encodes CDR1 SGHTA and CDR2 FQGNSA. Trimming cost V 0 bases and J 7 bases, with 9 bases left between them. The CDR3 contains 13 residues. The CDR3 spells CASSLARALEAFF. CDR3 DNA sequence: TGTGCCAGCAGCTTAGCCAGGGCCCTTGAAGCTTTCTTT.

The gene calls are TRBV14 and TRBJ2-7; D may be TRBD2 (5 bases). This CDR3 spans 16 amino acids. The germline V gene encodes CDR1 SGHDN and CDR2 FVKESK. The V gene lost 4 bases and the J gene lost 1 base, with 17 bases spanning the gap. This chain's CDR3 is CASSLLPGIGSYEQYF. CDR3 nucleotides: TGTGCCAGCAGCCTATTACCGGGGATAGGTTCCTACGAGCAGTACTTC. Drawing the rest from reference TRBV14 and TRBJ2-7, the complete variable domain is EAGVTQFPSHSVIEKGQTVTLRCDPISGHDNLYWYRRVMGKEIKFLLHFVKESKQDESGMPNNRFLAERTGGTYSTLKVQPAELEDSGVYFCASSLLPGIGSYEQYFGPGTRLTVT.

V is TRBV6-1 and J is TRBJ2-7; no definite D call. CDR3 length: 16 residues. V gave up 4 bases and J gave up 1 base, with 17 bases separating them. The V gene's germline CDR1 is MNHNS and CDR2 SASEGT. The CDR3 here is CASSARPSGASYEQYF. The CDR3 nucleotides read TGTGCCAGCAGTGCAAGACCATCCGGCGCTTCCTACGAGCAGTACTTC.

The chain couples TRBV29-1 to TRBJ1-3, with a weak D call TRBD1 (5 bases). This CDR3 has 13 residues. Trimming left V 4 bases short and J 9 bases short, with 16 bases between. CDR1 is SQVTM, CDR2 ANQGSEA, per germline. The CDR3 bases are TGCAGCGTTGGTACCTCCGGGGGGACCACCATATATTTT. This gives the protein CSVGTSGGTTIYF.

The rearrangement joins TRBV6-5 to TRBJ1-1, with unresolved D. V shed 0 bases and J shed 6 bases, with 14 bases lying between them. This CDR3 spans 15 amino acids. Germline V gives CDR1 MNHEY, CDR2 SVGAGI. CDR3 amino acids: CASSYSSSFYAEAFF. The DNA for the CDR3 is TGTGCCAGCAGTTACTCGTCATCATTTTATGCTGAAGCTTTCTTT.

This chain connects TRBV5-8 to TRBJ1-1; D is undetermined. The ends were cut back, 4 bases at V and 3 bases at J, with 7 bases in the middle. This CDR3 contains 12 residues. CDR1 SGHTS and CDR2 YDEGEE come from the germline V gene. The CDR3 coding sequence is TGTGCCAGCAGCCAACAGTACACTGAAGCTTTCTTT. Protein: CASSQQYTEAFF.

This chain connects TRBV7-9 to TRBJ2-1; possibly TRBD1 or TRBD2 for D (5 bases each). From germline, CDR1 is SEHNR and CDR2 FQNEAQ (reference sequence). The CDR3 spans 12 residues. Trimming took off 5 bases at V and 8 bases at J, with 10 bases between the two ends. The DNA for the CDR3 is TGTGCCAGCAGCCCGGGGACCGATGAGCAGTTCTTC. This translates into CASSPGTDEQFF.

This chain uses TRBV2 with TRBJ1-5; D ambiguous. V lost 3 bases, J lost 1 base, and 10 bases lay in between. The CDR3 is 15 amino acids. Germline CDR1 SNHLY, CDR2 FYNNEI. The CDR3 bases are TGTGCCAGCAGTGAGGGTGGAAGGAGCAATCAGCCCCAGCATTTT. This sequence encodes CASSEGGRSNQPQHF.

The chain couples TRBV18 to TRBJ1-2; D remains ambiguous. V lost 2 bases, J lost 5 bases, and 6 bases lay in between. The CDR3 is made up of 12 amino acids. Per germline, CDR1 KGHSH and CDR2 LQKENI. The CDR3: CASSPSGYGYTF. The CDR3 DNA is TGTGCCAGCTCACCAAGTGGATATGGCTACACCTTC. The full variable domain, rest sourced from reference TRBV18 and TRBJ1-2, is NAGVMQNPRHLVRRRGQEARLRCSPMKGHSHVYWYRQLPEEGLKFMVYLQKENIIDESGMPKERFSAEFPKEGPSILRIQQVVRGDSAAYFCASSPSGYGYTFGSGTRLTVV.

This clone was found once. The chain has TRBV5-5 and TRBJ1-4, with 7 bases that match TRBD1. The CDR3 loop spans 15 amino acids. The V and J ends lost 4 bases and 8 bases, in that order; junction bases with no gene match: 11. Germline assignment: CDR1 SGHKS and CDR2 YYEKEE (reference sequence). DNA for the CDR3: TGTGCCAGCAGCCCTAACAGGGGACGGGGAGAAAAACTGTTTTTT. It translates to CASSPNRGRGEKLFF. The whole variable domain, remainder taken from reference TRBV5-5 and TRBJ1-4, is DAGVTQSPTHLIKTRGQQVTLRCSPISGHKSVSWYQQVLGQGPQFIFQYYEKEERGRGNFPDRFSARQFPNYSSELNVNALLLGDSALYLCASSPNRGRGEKLFFGSGTQLSVL.

The V call is TRBV2, the J call TRBJ1-5; 12 bases are a match to TRBD1. Germline CDR1 is SNHLY and CDR2 is FYNNEI. J lost 5 bases, V lost 7 bases, and 18 bases had no gene match. The CDR3 has 19 amino acids. CDR3 DNA: TGTGCCAGCATGGGTCCATCGGGACAGGGGGCCGTAACGGATCAGCCCCAGCATTTT. It translates to CASMGPSGQGAVTDQPQHF.

This clone was counted a single time. The rearrangement uses TRBV19 and TRBJ2-1; possibly TRBD2 for D (6 bases). The germline CDR1 and CDR2 sequences are LNHDA and SQIVND (reference sequence). The V and J ends lost 7 bases and 1 base respectively, with 11 bases between them. The CDR3 runs to 14 residues. In DNA form, the CDR3 reads TGTGCCAGTAACGCGGGGAATTCCTACAATGAGCAGTTCTTC. Translating gives CASNAGNSYNEQFF.

This chain connects TRBV5-1 to TRBJ1-1, with unresolved D. CDR1 is SGHRS and CDR2 is YFSETQ in the germline V gene. V was pared by 1 base and J by 1 base, with 11 bases between. This CDR3 contains 15 residues. CDR3 amino acids: CASSLKSGRNTEAFF. The DNA for the CDR3 is TGCGCCAGCAGCTTGAAATCAGGCAGGAACACTGAAGCTTTCTTT.

This sequence joins TRBV13 and TRBJ2-3, with 8 bases lining up with TRBD2. The V gene's germline CDR1 is PRHDT and CDR2 FYEKMQ (reference sequence). This CDR3 has 14 residues. Losses at the gene ends were 4 bases for V and 5 bases for J; bases not matched to a gene: 5. The DNA for the CDR3 is TGTGCCAGCAGCTCGCGGGGGGCGGTAGATACGCAGTATTTT. This encodes CASSSRGAVDTQYF. Looking up the rest from reference TRBV13 and TRBJ2-3 gives the full variable domain: AAGVIQSPRHLIKEKRETATLKCYPIPRHDTVYWYQQGPGQDPQFLISFYEKMQSDKGSIPDRFSAQQFSDYHSELNMSSLELGDSALYFCASSSRGAVDTQYFGPGTRLTVL.

This clone was seen ten or more times. The DNA of the CDR3 is TGTGCCAGCAGTTCCCTAATCGGGGGGGGTCGGAATGAAAAACTGTTTTTT. This encodes CASSSLIGGGRNEKLFF. This sequence joins TRBV28 and TRBJ1-4; possibly TRBD1 for D (5 bases). Germline lookup yields CDR1 MDHEN and CDR2 SYDVKM. Trimming cost V 4 bases and J 5 bases, with 20 bases left between them. This CDR3 is built from 17 residues.

This rearrangement joins TRBV5-4 to TRBJ2-7, with D maybe TRBD2 (5 bases). Germline values: CDR1 SGHNT, CDR2 YYREEE (reference sequence). The CDR3 length is 14 residues. V was shortened by 4 bases and J by 6 bases, with 17 bases between the two germline ends. The CDR3 nucleotides read TGTGCCAGCAGCCCCTTCGGCCTAGCAAGCGAGCAGTACTTC. Amino acid sequence: CASSPFGLASEQYF.

The chain is built from TRBV10-1 and TRBJ2-7; tentative D call: TRBD2 (6 bases). Germline V lookup: CDR1 WNHNN, CDR2 SYGVQD (reference sequence). This CDR3 is 14 amino acids long. Trimming stripped 10 bases from V and 3 bases from J, with 19 bases between. The CDR3 protein is CATPRGSLVYEQYF. DNA for the CDR3: TGCGCCACTCCCCGGGGGAGTTTAGTCTACGAGCAGTACTTC.

V and J are TRBV7-9 and TRBJ2-7; 12 positions match TRBD2. Germline-derived CDR1 and CDR2 are SEHNR and FQNEAQ (reference sequence). V lost 5 bases, J lost 7 bases, and 3 bases stayed unmatched. There are 13 residues in the CDR3. The CDR3 loop is CASSTSGRWEQYF. In DNA, the CDR3 is TGTGCCAGCAGCACTAGCGGGAGGTGGGAGCAGTACTTC.

The rearrangement links TRBV19 to TRBJ2-3; D is possibly TRBD1 (6 bases). This CDR3 has 15 residues. Trimming removed 7 bases from V and 1 base from J, with 15 bases in between. Germline lookup yields CDR1 LNHDA and CDR2 SQIVND (reference sequence). The CDR3 loop reads CASTPRGGGTDTQYF. The DNA for the CDR3 is TGTGCCAGTACTCCCAGGGGCGGTGGCACAGATACGCAGTATTTT.

The rearrangement uses TRBV19 and TRBJ1-6; D not certain. V lost 3 bases and J lost 7, with 13 bases in between. In germline, CDR1 is LNHDA, CDR2 SQIVND (reference sequence). The CDR3 length is 15 residues. CDR3 DNA sequence: TGTGCCAGTAGTATCGGCCGTCACTTGAATTCACCCCTCCACTTT. It translates to CASSIGRHLNSPLHF. The complete variable domain, with remaining parts taken from reference TRBV19 and TRBJ1-6, reads DGGITQSPKYLFRKEGQNVTLSCEQNLNHDAMYWYRQDPGQGLRLIYYSQIVNDFQKGDIAEGYSVSREKKESFPLTVTSAQKNPTAFYLCASSIGRHLNSPLHFGNGTRLTVT.

Concerning this clone: The sample carries other DNA sequences with the same CDR3. V and J are TRBV7-2 and TRBJ1-6, with 7 bases identical to TRBD1. V was pared by 5 bases and J by 7 bases, with 8 bases of the junction left unmatched. Looked up from germline, CDR1 is SGHTA and CDR2 is FQGNSA. CDR3 length: 15 residues. CDR3 bases: TGTGCCAGCAGCACACCGGGACAGCTGAATTCACCCCTCCACTTT. This encodes CASSTPGQLNSPLHF.

The CDR3 DNA follows: TGTGCCAGCAGTTTGGACGCCAACTTGAACTATGGCTACACCTTC. Translating it yields CASSLDANLNYGYTF. The gene calls are TRBV6-5 and TRBJ1-2; D is undetermined. This CDR3 contains 15 residues. The V gene lost 4 bases and the J gene lost 2 bases, with 14 bases spanning the gap. Germline V gene data show CDR1 as MNHEY and CDR2 as SVGAGI.

The V call is TRBV11-2, the J call TRBJ1-1, with 7 bases that match TRBD1. This CDR3 is 16 amino acids long. The germline V gene has CDR1 SGHAT and CDR2 FQNNGV. The junction had 11 bases not matched to a gene; V was cut back by 7 bases and J by 0 bases. CDR3 amino acids: CASTLHPGTVNTEAFF. CDR3 coding DNA: TGTGCCAGCACCCTCCATCCAGGGACAGTGAACACTGAAGCTTTCTTT.

V and J are TRBV11-2 and TRBJ2-6, with TRBD1 identical over 9 bases. CDR1 is SGHAT and CDR2 is FQNNGV in the germline V gene. V was clipped by 7 bases and J by 0 bases; unmatched bases: 7. The CDR3 is made up of 17 amino acids. The CDR3 coding sequence is TGTGCCAGCAAACGGGACAGGGACCTCTCTGGGGCCAACGTCCTGACTTTC. Translated: CASKRDRDLSGANVLTF.

The rearrangement joins TRBV2 to TRBJ1-6; D unresolved. The V end was cut by 1 base, the J end by 8 bases, with 9 bases between. The CDR3 has 14 amino acids. Germline lookup yields CDR1 SNHLY and CDR2 FYNNEI. The DNA for the CDR3 is TGTGCCAGCAGTGAAGAGGGTAGGGATTCACCCCTCCACTTT. Protein sequence: CASSEEGRDSPLHF.

The CDR3 nucleotides are TGTGCCAGCAGTTGGACTAGCGGAGGGGATACGCAGTATTTT. This encodes CASSWTSGGDTQYF. This chain uses TRBV11-2 with TRBJ2-3; 10 nucleotides match TRBD2. The CDR3 runs to 14 residues. Trimming took 6 bases from V and 6 from J; bases not matched to a gene: 6. The V gene's germline CDR1 is SGHAT and CDR2 FQNNGV.